This entry concerns a single T cell receptor (beta chain). Its antigen remains unidentified. Noted treatment: oral pan-JAK inhibitor, 5-10 mg twice daily. The sample comes from a study of CD8+ T cells in alopecia areata. Study observations and caveats: Treatment with tofacitinib significantly lowered scalp clonality and reduced expanded CD8+ clones among the top 100.

V was trimmed by 4 bases and J by 11 bases, leaving 11 bases between them. Germline CDR1 SQVTM, CDR2 ANQGSEA. The CDR3 contains 10 residues. RNA was extracted and reverse transcribed into cDNA as the sequencing template. Here immunoSEQ multiplex PCR was the method, and the copy in TCRdb shows in-frame clones only, minus some. Here the sample spans under 350,000 clones, roughly 60% being singletons. The chain couples TRBV29-1 to TRBJ1-1; maybe TRBD1 (5 bases). The receptor was isolated from a human donor with alopecia areata. The material was CD4+ T cells sorted from blood, obtained at week 24, from a patient treated with tofacitinib. The CDR3 nucleotides are TGCAGCGTTGTCAGGGAGTTTGCTTTCTTT. Protein sequence: CSVVREFAFF. The full variable domain, rest sourced from reference TRBV29-1 and TRBJ1-1, is SAVISQKPSRDICQRGTSLTIQCQVDSQVTMMFWYRQQPGQSLTLIATANQGSEATYESGFVIDKFPISRPNLTFSTLTVSNMSPEDSSIYLCSVVREFAFFGQGTRLTVV.